The present T cell receptor (beta chain) was sequenced within a study of T cell responses to AZD1222 COVID-19 vaccine. Sequencing was performed with immunoSEQ multiplex PCR; in TCRdb, only in-frame clones are kept and a portion is missing. The sample lists approximately 170,000 clones; 94% were seen once. With respect to this clone: Its target is not known.

Regarding the study as a whole: Spike-specific TCR breadth and depth were elevated following two AZD1222 doses. Researchers report vaccine-associated CD4 TCRs spanning spike, with dominance at 160-218 and 743-854. Targeting of unmutated variant regions was reportedly seen in nearly half of spike-specific TCRs.

The CDR3 length is 19 residues. Germline values: CDR1 MDHEN, CDR2 SYDVKM. V gave up 5 bases and J gave up 5 bases; unmatched junction bases: 19. The rearrangement uses TRBV28 and TRBJ2-1; TRBD2 matches at 9 bases. This receptor was taken from an adult who received the AZD1222 COVID-19 vaccine. The sequencing here drew on peripheral blood, taken 28 days after the second AZD1222 dose. Written as DNA, the CDR3 is TGTGCCAGCAGTCCGAAGAAATTTATAGCGGGAGTGGCCCACAATGAGCAGTTCTTC. The encoded protein is CASSPKKFIAGVAHNEQFF.